Listed here is a single TCR beta chain. What antigen it recognizes has not been identified. Base-call qualities are not available, and no considerably larger clone is one nucleotide away. Receptors were amplified or captured by the immunoSEQ multiplex PCR assay. As stored in TCRdb, this immuneACCESS dataset retains in-frame rearrangements with V and J assigned. A fraction of the clones does not appear; measured against another copy, unresolved V genes explain less than half of the discrepancy, and the remainder lacks a known reason. The sample yields fewer than 15,000 clones; roughly 94% were counted once. The ten most abundant clones make up approximately 7% of the sample. Measured from the cysteine to the phenylalanine, the CDR3 is 12 residues long. This entry keeps only the CDR3 DNA: 36 bases, framed from base 1. The junction carries 9 bases between V and J, which are trimmed by 7 bases and 0 bases respectively. The germline V gene sets CDR1 to SQVTM and CDR2 to ANQGSEA.

This record belongs to a study of technical replicates of blood from a few donors (dated by TCRdb to the late 2010s). The receptor's source is a human donor in good health. The sequencing input was PBMCs. The rearrangement joined TRBV29-1 to TRBJ1-1; the D gene is perhaps TRBD1, from 5 matching bases. The DNA sequence follows: TGCAGCGCCACGACAGTGAACACTGAAGCTTTCTTT. It codes for CSATTVNTEAFF.